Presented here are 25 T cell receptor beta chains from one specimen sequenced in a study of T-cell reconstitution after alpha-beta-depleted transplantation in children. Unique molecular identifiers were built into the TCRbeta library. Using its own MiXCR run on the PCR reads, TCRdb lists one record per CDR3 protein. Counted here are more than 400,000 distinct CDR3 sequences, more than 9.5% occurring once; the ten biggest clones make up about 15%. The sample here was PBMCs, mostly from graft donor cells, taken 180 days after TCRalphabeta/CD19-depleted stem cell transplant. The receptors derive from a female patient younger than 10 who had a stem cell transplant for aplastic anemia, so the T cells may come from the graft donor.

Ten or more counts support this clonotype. The CDR3: CASSLALRGSNSGANVLTF. The CDR3 coding sequence is TGTGCCAGCAGCTTAGCTCTCCGGGGTTCCAACTCTGGGGCCAACGTCCTGACTTTC. The chain links TRBV11-1 to TRBJ2-6, with D possibly being TRBD2 (5 bases). V gave up 0 bases and J gave up 0 bases, with 15 bases separating them. CDR1 is SGHAT and CDR2 is FQDESV in the germline V gene (reference sequence). The CDR3 extends over 19 amino acids.

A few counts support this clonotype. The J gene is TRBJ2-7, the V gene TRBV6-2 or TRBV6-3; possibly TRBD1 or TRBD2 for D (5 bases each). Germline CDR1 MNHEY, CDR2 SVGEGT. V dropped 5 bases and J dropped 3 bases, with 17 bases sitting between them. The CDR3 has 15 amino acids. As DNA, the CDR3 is TGTGCCAGCAGTCCGGGACGGTCTAGGTTCTACGAGCAGTACTTC. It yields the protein CASSPGRSRFYEQYF.

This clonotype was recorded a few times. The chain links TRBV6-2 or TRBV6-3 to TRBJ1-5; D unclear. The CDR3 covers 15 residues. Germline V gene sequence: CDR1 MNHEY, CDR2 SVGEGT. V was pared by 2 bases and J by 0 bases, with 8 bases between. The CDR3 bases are TGTGCCAGCAGTTACGTCAGATATAGCAATCAGCCCCAGCATTTT. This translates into CASSYVRYSNQPQHF.

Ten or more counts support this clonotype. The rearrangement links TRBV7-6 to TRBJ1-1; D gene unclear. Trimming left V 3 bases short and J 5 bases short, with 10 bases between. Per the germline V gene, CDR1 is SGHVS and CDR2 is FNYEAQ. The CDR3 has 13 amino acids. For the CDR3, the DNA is TGTGCCAGCAGCTTTCGGATGGGGACTGAAGCTTTCTTT. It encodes CASSFRMGTEAFF.

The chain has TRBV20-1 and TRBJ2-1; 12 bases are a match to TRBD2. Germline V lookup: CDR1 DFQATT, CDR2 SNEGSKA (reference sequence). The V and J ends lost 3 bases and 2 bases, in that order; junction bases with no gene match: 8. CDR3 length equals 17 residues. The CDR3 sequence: CSASTSGRLRAYNEQFF. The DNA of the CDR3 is TGCAGTGCTAGCACTAGCGGGAGGTTAAGAGCCTACAATGAGCAGTTCTTC.

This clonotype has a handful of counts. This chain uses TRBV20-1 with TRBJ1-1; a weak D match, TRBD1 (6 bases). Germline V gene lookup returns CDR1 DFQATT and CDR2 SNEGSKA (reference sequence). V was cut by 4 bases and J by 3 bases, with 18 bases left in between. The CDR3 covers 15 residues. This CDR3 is CSAKGGSRTHTEAFF. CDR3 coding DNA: TGCAGTGCTAAGGGGGGGTCCCGGACCCACACTGAAGCTTTCTTT.

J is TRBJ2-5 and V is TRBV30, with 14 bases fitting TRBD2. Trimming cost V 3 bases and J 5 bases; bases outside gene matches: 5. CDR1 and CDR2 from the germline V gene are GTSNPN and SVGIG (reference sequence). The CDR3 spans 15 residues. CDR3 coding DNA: TGTGCCTGGAGAGGACTAGCGGGAGGCCTGGAGACCCAGTACTTC. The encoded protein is CAWRGLAGGLETQYF.

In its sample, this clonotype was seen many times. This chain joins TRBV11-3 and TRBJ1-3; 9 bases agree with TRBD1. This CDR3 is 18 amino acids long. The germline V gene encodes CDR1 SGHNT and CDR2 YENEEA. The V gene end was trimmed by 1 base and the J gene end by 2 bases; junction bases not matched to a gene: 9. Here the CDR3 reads CASSLGPGQGTAGNTIYF. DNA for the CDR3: TGTGCCAGCAGCTTAGGCCCGGGACAGGGAACCGCTGGAAACACCATATATTTT.

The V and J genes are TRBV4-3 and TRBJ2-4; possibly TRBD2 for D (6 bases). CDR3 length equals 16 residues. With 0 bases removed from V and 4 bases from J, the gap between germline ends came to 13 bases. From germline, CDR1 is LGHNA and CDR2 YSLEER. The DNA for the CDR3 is TGCGCCAGCAGCCAAGAGGGACTGGGGTGGAAAAACATTCAGTACTTC. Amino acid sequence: CASSQEGLGWKNIQYF.

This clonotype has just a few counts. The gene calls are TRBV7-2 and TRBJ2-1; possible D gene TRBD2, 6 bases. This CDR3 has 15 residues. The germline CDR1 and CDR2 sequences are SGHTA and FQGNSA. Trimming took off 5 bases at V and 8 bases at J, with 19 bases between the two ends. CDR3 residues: CASSPRRMGGDEQFF. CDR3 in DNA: TGTGCCAGCAGCCCACGCCGCATGGGGGGTGATGAGCAGTTCTTC.

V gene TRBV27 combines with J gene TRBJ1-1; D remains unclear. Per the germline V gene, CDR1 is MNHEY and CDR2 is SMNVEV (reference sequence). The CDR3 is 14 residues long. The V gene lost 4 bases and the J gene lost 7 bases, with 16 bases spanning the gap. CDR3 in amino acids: CASSSHGSLFEAFF. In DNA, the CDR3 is TGTGCCAGCAGTTCTCATGGCAGCTTATTTGAAGCTTTCTTT.

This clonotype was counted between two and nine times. CDR3 nucleotides: TGCGCCAGCAGCCAAGAGACCACAATTTCTAACTATGGCTACACCTTC. Translating it yields CASSQETTISNYGYTF. J is TRBJ1-2 and V is TRBV4-1; D unclear. V lost 0 bases and J lost 0, with 11 bases in between. Germline CDR1 MGHRA, CDR2 YSYEKL. This CDR3 contains 16 residues.

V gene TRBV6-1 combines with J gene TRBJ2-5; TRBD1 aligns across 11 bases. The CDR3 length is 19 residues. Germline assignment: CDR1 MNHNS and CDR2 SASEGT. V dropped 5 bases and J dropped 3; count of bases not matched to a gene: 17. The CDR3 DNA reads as TGTGCCAGCAGTAAGCCTCAGGGACAGGGGGGAGTTCCAAAAGAGACCCAGTACTTC. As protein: CASSKPQGQGGVPKETQYF.

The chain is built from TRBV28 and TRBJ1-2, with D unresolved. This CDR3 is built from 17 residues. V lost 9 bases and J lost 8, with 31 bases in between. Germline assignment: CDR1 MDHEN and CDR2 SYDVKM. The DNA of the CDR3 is TGTGCCAGTAGCGATGGATTGTCGATGCCAGATCCCTTAGGCTACACCTTC. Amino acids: CASSDGLSMPDPLGYTF.

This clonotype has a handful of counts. The chain's CDR3 is CASSQAYWRQRNSPLHF. The CDR3 DNA is TGCGCCAGCAGCCAAGCCTATTGGAGACAGAGAAATTCACCCCTCCACTTT. The chain joins TRBV4-3 to TRBJ1-6; tentative D call: TRBD1 (5 bases). V lost 1 base, J lost 7 bases, and 17 bases lay in between. Per the germline V gene, CDR1 is LGHNA and CDR2 is YSLEER. The CDR3 is made up of 17 amino acids.

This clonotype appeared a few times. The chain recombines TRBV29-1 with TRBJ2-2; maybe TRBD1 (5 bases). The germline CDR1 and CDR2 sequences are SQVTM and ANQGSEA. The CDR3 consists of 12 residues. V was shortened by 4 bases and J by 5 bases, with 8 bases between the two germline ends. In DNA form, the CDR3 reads TGCAGCGTTGGTCCAGGGACCGGGGAGCTGTTTTTT. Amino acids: CSVGPGTGELFF.

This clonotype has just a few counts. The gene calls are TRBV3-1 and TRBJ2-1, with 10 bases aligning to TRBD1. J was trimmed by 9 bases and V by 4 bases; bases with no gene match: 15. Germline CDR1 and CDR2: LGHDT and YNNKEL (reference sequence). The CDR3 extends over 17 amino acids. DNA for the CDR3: TGTGCCAGCAGCCCTCATGCGGGACAGGGGAGGAGCGGTGAGCAGTTCTTC. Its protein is CASSPHAGQGRSGEQFF.

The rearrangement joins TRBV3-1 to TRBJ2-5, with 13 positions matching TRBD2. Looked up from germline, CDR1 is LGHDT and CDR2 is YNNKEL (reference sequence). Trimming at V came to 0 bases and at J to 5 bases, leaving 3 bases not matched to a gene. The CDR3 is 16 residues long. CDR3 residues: CASSQERLAGGETQYF. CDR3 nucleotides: TGTGCCAGCAGCCAAGAAAGACTAGCGGGAGGTGAGACCCAGTACTTC.

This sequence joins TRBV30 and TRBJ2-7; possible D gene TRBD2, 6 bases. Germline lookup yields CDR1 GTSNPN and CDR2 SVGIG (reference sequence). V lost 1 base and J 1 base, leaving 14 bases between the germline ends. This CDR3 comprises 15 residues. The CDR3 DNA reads TGTGCCTGGAGTGCCGACCGGGACTCGTCCTACGAGCAGTACTTC. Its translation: CAWSADRDSSYEQYF. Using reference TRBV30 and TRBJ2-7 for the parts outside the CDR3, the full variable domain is SQTIHQWPATLVQPVGSPLSLECTVEGTSNPNLYWYRQAAGRGLQLLFYSVGIGQISSEVPQNLSASRPQDRQFILSSKKLLLSDSGFYLCAWSADRDSSYEQYFGPGTRLTVT.

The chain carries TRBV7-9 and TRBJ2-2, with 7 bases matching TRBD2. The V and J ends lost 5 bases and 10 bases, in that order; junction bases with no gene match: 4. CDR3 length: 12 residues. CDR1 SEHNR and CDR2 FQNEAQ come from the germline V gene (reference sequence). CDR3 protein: CASSGEGVELFF. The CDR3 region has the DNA TGTGCCAGCAGCGGGGAGGGTGTGGAGCTGTTTTTT.

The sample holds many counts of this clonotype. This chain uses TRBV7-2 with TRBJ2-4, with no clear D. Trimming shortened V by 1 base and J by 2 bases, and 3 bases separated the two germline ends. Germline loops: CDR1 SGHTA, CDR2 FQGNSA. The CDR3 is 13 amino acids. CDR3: CASSLGTKNIQYF. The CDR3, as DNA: TGTGCCAGCAGCTTAGGGACCAAAAACATTCAGTACTTC.

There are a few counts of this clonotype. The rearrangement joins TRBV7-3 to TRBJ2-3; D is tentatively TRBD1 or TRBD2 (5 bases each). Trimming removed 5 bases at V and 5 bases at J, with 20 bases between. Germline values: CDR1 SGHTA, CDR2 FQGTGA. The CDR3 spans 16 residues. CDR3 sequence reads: CASSPLGEPWGDTQYF. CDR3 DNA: TGTGCCAGCAGCCCCCTAGGGGAGCCCTGGGGAGATACGCAGTATTTT.

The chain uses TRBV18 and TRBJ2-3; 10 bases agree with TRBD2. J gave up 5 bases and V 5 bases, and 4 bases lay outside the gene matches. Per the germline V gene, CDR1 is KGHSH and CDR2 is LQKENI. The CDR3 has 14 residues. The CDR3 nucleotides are TGTGCCAGCTCAACTAGCGGGATTGGAGATACGCAGTATTTT. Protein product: CASSTSGIGDTQYF.

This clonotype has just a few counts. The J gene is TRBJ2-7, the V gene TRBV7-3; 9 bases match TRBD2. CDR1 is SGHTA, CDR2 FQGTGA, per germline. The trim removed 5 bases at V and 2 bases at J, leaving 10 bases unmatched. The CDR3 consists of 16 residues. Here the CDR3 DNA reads TGTGCCAGCAGCGCAGGTCATAGCGGGGGAGCCTACGAGCAGTACTTC. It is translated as CASSAGHSGGAYEQYF.

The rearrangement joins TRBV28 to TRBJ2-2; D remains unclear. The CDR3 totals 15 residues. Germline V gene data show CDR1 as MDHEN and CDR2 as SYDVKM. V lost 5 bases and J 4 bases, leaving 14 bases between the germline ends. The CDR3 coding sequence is TGTGCCAGCAGTCCCGTTACCATTAGCACCGGGGAGCTGTTTTTT. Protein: CASSPVTISTGELFF.